Included here is one TCR beta chain sequence, with context. Its antigen remains unidentified. The record originates from a study of T cell responses to AZD1222 COVID-19 vaccine. Study outcomes and limitations: It should be noted that donors were predominantly white British and more often female, and clonal diversity was possibly underestimated.

Measured with immunoSEQ multiplex PCR; TCRdb has only the in-frame clones, and not every one. Here the sample spans some 130,000 clones, approximately 90% being singletons. The CDR3 covers 17 residues. Trimming left V 5 bases short and J 2 bases short, with 19 bases between. CDR1 and CDR2 from the germline V gene are KGHDR and SFDVKD. The V gene is TRBV24-1, the J gene TRBJ2-3; D is possibly TRBD1 or TRBD2 (6 bases each). The sequencing here drew on peripheral blood, taken on day 0 of AZD1222 vaccination. This receptor was identified in an adult in good health. Here the CDR3 reads CATSAVKGEAATDTQYF. The CDR3 DNA sequence: TGTGCCACCAGTGCCGTTAAGGGGGAGGCCGCCACAGATACGCAGTATTTT.